This TCR beta chain was sequenced during a study of early T cells in non-severe SARS-CoV-2 infection. Study in general: Sequencing of bulk RNA from unsorted whole blood was done, without chain pairing.

Germline V lookup: CDR1 KGHDR, CDR2 SFDVKD. V shed 6 bases and J shed 7 bases, with 11 bases lying between them. This CDR3 contains 13 residues. Findings of the study overall: VDJdb matching skewed toward anti-spike CD8 responses, missing private and CD4 specificities.

Researchers tagged individual cDNA molecules with unique molecular identifiers. Via MiXCR, TCRdb re-called the 5' RACE reads, giving one row per CDR3 protein. The data show 60,000 or so distinct CDR3 sequences, less than 14% seen once. For this clonotype: Its antigen is not known.

Material: whole blood. This receptor was taken from an adult who was a healthcare worker with PCR-confirmed SARS-CoV-2 infection or an uninfected control (not recorded which). The chain joins TRBV24-1 to TRBJ2-2; D remains ambiguous. CDR3 bases: TGTGCCACCAGTCCTTCTGGGTTCGGGGAGCTGTTTTTT. Protein sequence: CATSPSGFGELFF.